This entry lists 11 T cell receptor beta chains sequenced from one sample in a study of spatial heterogeneity in lung cancer. Study-level points and caveats: The number of expanded tumor alpha and beta chains correlated with mutation number.

These receptors lack a known antigen. MiXCR, applied by TCRdb to the 5' RACE reads, yields one record per CDR3 protein. The sample contains 9,900 or so distinct CDR3 sequences, 9% to 15% of which appear only once. The time point was: sample taken at primary tumor resection. The sample here was lung tumor tissue, taken at surgery. These receptors originate from a male donor with early-stage non-small cell lung cancer.

This clonotype counts as medium-sized. The V gene is TRBV20-1, the J gene TRBJ2-1, with D uncertain. V gave up 1 base and J gave up 2 bases, with 15 bases separating them. This CDR3 has 16 amino acids. The V gene's germline CDR1 is DFQATT and CDR2 SNEGSKA (reference sequence). The CDR3 nucleotides read TGCAGTGCTAGAGTGTATTACTCCCGAACCTACAATGAGCAGTTCTTC. This translates into CSARVYYSRTYNEQFF.

At least ten counts were recorded for this clonotype. The DNA of the CDR3 is TGTGCCAGCAGGAGGGGAACGGGAGTAGGTTTGGGTGAGCAGTTCTTC. This gives the protein CASRRGTGVGLGEQFF. This chain uses TRBV6-1 with TRBJ2-1, with a tentative D call TRBD2 (6 bases). V was shortened by 6 bases and J by 9 bases, with 24 bases between the two germline ends. This CDR3 has 16 residues. Germline V gene data show CDR1 as MNHNS and CDR2 as SASEGT.

This rearrangement joins TRBV7-3 to TRBJ1-1; tentative D call: TRBD1 (5 bases). The CDR3 loop spans 14 amino acids. Germline V gives CDR1 SGHTA, CDR2 FQGTGA. Trimming cost V 2 bases and J 1 base, with 8 bases left between them. The DNA of the CDR3 is TGTGCCAGCAGCTTAGGACACGCGAACACTGAAGCTTTCTTT. It encodes CASSLGHANTEAFF.

This clonotype was detected many times. The J gene is TRBJ1-6, the V gene TRBV27; 7 bases agree with TRBD1. The CDR3 has 14 amino acids. Germline-derived CDR1 and CDR2 are MNHEY and SMNVEV (reference sequence). The trim removed 7 bases at V and 6 bases at J, leaving 6 bases unmatched. The CDR3 spells CASKLGQSNSPLHF. Written as DNA, the CDR3 is TGTGCCAGCAAACTGGGACAGTCTAATTCACCCCTCCACTTT.

The chain couples TRBV20-1 to TRBJ1-2; D may be TRBD1 (5 bases). V lost 1 base to trimming and J lost 7 bases, with 19 bases between them. The length of the CDR3 is 15 residues. Germline-derived CDR1 and CDR2 are DFQATT and SNEGSKA (reference sequence). For the CDR3, the DNA is TGCAGTGCTAGAGGGCAGGGCAGGCGTCCTACTGGCTACACCTTC. Protein: CSARGQGRRPTGYTF.

This clonotype was seen many times. The chain is built from TRBV6-6 and TRBJ1-2; tentative D call: TRBD1 (5 bases). V lost 4 bases and J lost 0, with 9 bases in between. From germline, CDR1 is MNHNY and CDR2 SVGAGI (reference sequence). The length of the CDR3 is 14 residues. The CDR3 DNA is TGTGCCAGCAGTTGGCAGGGCGCTAACTATGGCTACACCTTC. Translation gives CASSWQGANYGYTF.

CDR3 amino acids: CASGGTGNQPQHF. DNA for the CDR3: TGTGCTAGTGGAGGGACGGGCAATCAGCCCCAGCATTTT. The chain links TRBV12-5 to TRBJ1-5, with D perhaps matching TRBD1 (5 bases). Trimming pared 6 bases from V and 2 bases from J, leaving 8 bases between. Germline V gene sequence: CDR1 LGHNT, CDR2 FRNRAP. The CDR3 runs 13 residues.

This clonotype was counted many times. The chain employs TRBV7-2 and TRBJ1-2, with 9 bases matching TRBD1. CDR1 SGHTA and CDR2 FQGNSA come from the germline V gene. The CDR3 has 14 amino acids. V shed 1 base, J shed 12 bases, and the junction held 9 bases outside the gene matches. This CDR3 reads CASSLDTGQGYHTF. The CDR3 region has the DNA TGTGCCAGCAGCTTAGACACGGGACAGGGTTATCACACCTTC. The variable domain in full, with the rest retrieved from reference TRBV7-2 and TRBJ1-2, is GAGVSQSPSNKVTEKGKDVELRCDPISGHTALYWYRQSLGQGLEFLIYFQGNSAPDKSGLPSDRFSAERTGGSVSTLTIQRTQQEDSAVYLCASSLDTGQGYHTFGSGTRLTVV.

The table lists this clonotype with many counts. The V gene is TRBV12-3 or TRBV12-4, the J gene TRBJ1-1; a possible D gene is TRBD1 (6 bases). Trimming removed 4 bases from V and 3 bases from J, with 15 bases in between. There are 15 residues in the CDR3. The CDR3 reads CASSYFLTGHTEAFF. Here the CDR3 DNA reads TGTGCCAGCAGTTACTTTCTAACAGGGCACACTGAAGCTTTCTTT.

This clonotype was seen at least ten times. The chain links TRBV5-1 to TRBJ1-1, with D possibly being TRBD1 (5 bases). Per the germline V gene, CDR1 is SGHRS and CDR2 is YFSETQ. This CDR3 is 15 amino acids long. V was cut by 3 bases and J by 4 bases, with 16 bases left in between. The CDR3 DNA follows: TGCGCCAGCAGCTCGCTAGGGGAGGACGGCACTGAAGCTTTCTTT. Translation gives CASSSLGEDGTEAFF.

This clonotype was observed many times. The chain employs TRBV20-1 and TRBJ2-1; TRBD2 aligns across 10 bases. The CDR3 contains 15 residues. The germline V gene has CDR1 DFQATT and CDR2 SNEGSKA (reference sequence). Losses at the gene ends were 4 bases for V and 5 bases for J; bases not matched to a gene: 8. The CDR3 spells CSANSGRAWDNEQFF. CDR3 sequence (DNA): TGCAGTGCTAACAGCGGGAGGGCCTGGGACAATGAGCAGTTCTTC.